Shown below are 5 T cell receptor beta chains from a single sample sequenced in a study of shared clonotypes between healthy human individuals. Method: immunoSEQ multiplex PCR; TCRdb's copy keeps in-frame clones and lacks some. Found here are some 2,000,000 clones, approximately 94% of them singletons; the top ten hold approximately 0.13%. The sample comprised naive CD4+ T cells sorted from blood. Subset: CD45RA+ positively selected. The receptor source for this set is a man aged 18-30 years in good health.

This clone has a single count. This sequence joins TRBV18 and TRBJ2-2, with no clear D. Trimming took off 7 bases at V and 2 bases at J, with 14 bases between the two ends. This CDR3 comprises 15 residues. Germline assignment: CDR1 KGHSH and CDR2 LQKENI. As DNA, the CDR3 is TGTGCCAGCTATGCGGCCAGCCTAAACACCGGGGAGCTGTTTTTT. Translated: CASYAASLNTGELFF.

Only one count was recorded for this clone. In DNA form, the CDR3 reads TGTGCCAGCAGGAAACAGGGGGCGGCTGGAAACACCATATATTTT. Encoded protein: CASRKQGAAGNTIYF. The V and J genes are TRBV6-5 and TRBJ1-3; 9 bases fit TRBD1. Unmatched junction bases numbered 5, after V lost 6 bases and J lost 2 bases. This CDR3 is 15 amino acids long. Germline V gives CDR1 MNHEY, CDR2 SVGAGI.

V usage is TRBV19 and J usage is TRBJ2-6, with TRBD2 as a possible D gene (6 bases). The CDR3 sequence is 16 residues long. In germline, CDR1 is LNHDA, CDR2 SQIVND (reference sequence). V lost 3 bases, J lost 0 bases, and 9 bases lay in between. The CDR3 spells CASSMGLTSGANVLTF. CDR3 sequence (DNA): TGTGCCAGTAGTATGGGACTGACCTCTGGGGCCAACGTCCTGACTTTC. The full variable domain, in which reference TRBV19 and TRBJ2-6 provide the parts outside the CDR3, is DGGITQSPKYLFRKEGQNVTLSCEQNLNHDAMYWYRQDPGQGLRLIYYSQIVNDFQKGDIAEGYSVSREKKESFPLTVTSAQKNPTAFYLCASSMGLTSGANVLTFGAGSRLTVL.

V usage is TRBV2 and J usage is TRBJ2-5; TRBD2 agrees at 8 bases. This CDR3 has 15 residues. With 4 bases clipped from V and 1 base from J, the junction kept 5 bases outside the gene matches. Germline CDR1 and CDR2: SNHLY and FYNNEI. The CDR3: CASSAGGAAQETQYF. The CDR3 DNA follows: TGTGCCAGCAGTGCCGGGGGGGCAGCCCAAGAGACCCAGTACTTC.

This CDR3 reads CASSLGGRDTQYF. In DNA form, the CDR3 reads TGTGCCAGCAGCTTGGGTGGGCGAGATACGCAGTATTTT. V is TRBV5-4 and J is TRBJ2-3; no clear D gene. Germline-derived CDR1 and CDR2 are SGHNT and YYREEE (reference sequence). The CDR3 runs to 13 residues. Trimming removed 0 bases from V and 5 bases from J, with 7 bases in between.